This T cell receptor (beta chain) comes out of a study of high-grade serous ovarian cancer treatment subgroups. Study-wide findings and caveats: Spatial context was lost because tumors were sequenced in bulk. Higher neoantigen levels went with greater TCR clonal relatedness. Same-patient tumor repertoires overlapped at about 0.11 to 0.8; different patients barely overlapped.

Generated by immunoSEQ multiplex PCR, the TCRdb table keeps only in-frame clones and is missing some. The sample contains 35,000 to 45,000 clones, about 80% of which appear only once. Tumor samples were obtained before definitive surgery or chemotherapy. As regards this clone: Antigen unknown.

This clonotype originated in a human donor with high-grade serous ovarian cancer. Sample: tumor tissue.

The CDR3: CASSSPREQYF. For the CDR3, the DNA is TGTGCCAGCAGCTCTCCCAGAGAGCAGTACTTC. This chain connects TRBV28 to TRBJ2-7, with D unresolved. Trimming stripped 6 bases from V and 7 bases from J, with 10 bases between. The CDR3 contains 11 residues. The germline V gene encodes CDR1 MDHEN and CDR2 SYDVKM.